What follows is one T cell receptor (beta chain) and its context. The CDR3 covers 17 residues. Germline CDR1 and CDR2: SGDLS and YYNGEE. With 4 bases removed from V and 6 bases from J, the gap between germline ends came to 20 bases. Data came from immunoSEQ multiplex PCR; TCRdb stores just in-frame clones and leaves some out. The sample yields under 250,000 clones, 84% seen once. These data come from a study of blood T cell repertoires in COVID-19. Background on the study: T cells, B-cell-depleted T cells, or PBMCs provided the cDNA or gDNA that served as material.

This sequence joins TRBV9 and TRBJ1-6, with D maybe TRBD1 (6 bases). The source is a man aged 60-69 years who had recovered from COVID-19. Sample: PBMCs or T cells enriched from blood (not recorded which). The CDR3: CASSPSGSGHPNSPLHF. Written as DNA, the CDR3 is TGTGCCAGCAGCCCCAGCGGTTCGGGACATCCTAATTCACCCCTCCACTTT.